Each of the 32 T cell receptor beta chains below was sequenced from the same sample in a study of blood T cell repertoires in COVID-19. This table comes from immunoSEQ multiplex PCR, and its TCRdb copy is limited to in-frame clones, with some not included. Of under 250,000 clones listed, 80% to 95% were seen once; the top ten hold around 0.85%. Sequenced: peripheral blood. The receptors shown here come from a man aged 60-69 years with COVID-19, enrolled during active disease.

This clone was observed a single time. The DNA for the CDR3 is TGTGCCAGTAGTATTCCGCGGGGGGGCCGAGATACGCAGTATTTT. It is translated as CASSIPRGGRDTQYF. This rearrangement joins TRBV19 to TRBJ2-3, with TRBD2 matching 9 bases. V lost 3 bases to trimming and J lost 5 bases; unmatched junction nucleotides: 6. Germline loops: CDR1 LNHDA, CDR2 SQIVND (reference sequence). The CDR3 has 15 amino acids.

The V and J genes are TRBV5-1 and TRBJ2-1, with 10 bases lining up with TRBD2. The V gene end was trimmed by 3 bases and the J gene end by 0 bases; junction bases not matched to a gene: 0. The germline CDR1 and CDR2 sequences are SGHRS and YFSETQ. This CDR3 comprises 15 residues. As DNA, the CDR3 is TGCGCCAGCAGCTCTAGCGGGAGCTCCTACAATGAGCAGTTCTTC. Its translation: CASSSSGSSYNEQFF.

The genes are TRBV24-1 and TRBJ1-4; perhaps TRBD1 as D (5 bases). The CDR3 spans 15 residues. V lost 3 bases to trimming and J lost 7 bases, with 14 bases between them. Germline loops: CDR1 KGHDR, CDR2 SFDVKD. The CDR3 sequence is CATSDPTGGREKLFF. The CDR3 nucleotides read TGTGCCACCAGTGATCCGACGGGGGGACGTGAAAAACTGTTTTTT.

V and J are TRBV5-1 and TRBJ1-2; D gene ambiguous. V shed 5 bases and J shed 0 bases, with 8 bases lying between them. CDR1 SGHRS and CDR2 YFSETQ come from the germline V gene. This CDR3 has 13 residues. Here the CDR3 reads CASSITPNYGYTF. CDR3 nucleotides: TGCGCCAGCAGTATCACACCTAACTATGGCTACACCTTC.

The chain recombines TRBV7-9 with TRBJ2-4, with 7 nucleotides matching TRBD1. This CDR3 is 14 amino acids long. J gave up 11 bases and V 5 bases, and 12 bases lay outside the gene matches. The germline gives CDR1 SEHNR, CDR2 FQNEAQ (reference sequence). The CDR3 loop reads CASSLATRTGFQYF. The CDR3 DNA follows: TGTGCCAGCAGCCTCGCAACTCGGACAGGATTTCAGTACTTC.

The V gene is TRBV14, the J gene TRBJ2-2; D gene unclear. V gave up 4 bases and J gave up 1 base, with 4 bases separating them. This CDR3 spans 13 amino acids. The germline V gene encodes CDR1 SGHDN and CDR2 FVKESK. The CDR3, as DNA: TGTGCCAGCAGCCGACAGAACACCGGGGAGCTGTTTTTT. This gives the protein CASSRQNTGELFF.

This chain links TRBV27 with TRBJ2-2; 8 bases fit TRBD1. J gave up 1 base and V 3 bases, and 1 base lay outside the gene matches. CDR3 length equals 15 residues. Germline V gene data show CDR1 as MNHEY and CDR2 as SMNVEV (reference sequence). This CDR3 is CASSFRGLNTGELFF. Here the CDR3 DNA reads TGTGCCAGCAGTTTCAGGGGGCTGAACACCGGGGAGCTGTTTTTT.

The genes are TRBV4-1 and TRBJ2-6; D unresolved. This CDR3 region has 15 residues. With 3 bases removed from V and 4 bases from J, the gap between germline ends came to 10 bases. The germline V gene encodes CDR1 MGHRA and CDR2 YSYEKL. CDR3: CASSHPSGGANVLTF. The CDR3 DNA is TGCGCCAGCAGCCATCCCTCAGGCGGGGCCAACGTCCTGACTTTC.

This chain links TRBV25-1 with TRBJ1-1; 10 bases agree with TRBD1. After removal of 2 bases from V and 4 bases from J, the junction contained 4 bases not matched to a gene. The germline V gene encodes CDR1 MGHDK and CDR2 SYGVNS. CDR3 length: 15 residues. The CDR3 nucleotides are TGTGCCAGCAGTGAAATAGACAGGGGGCTCACTGAAGCTTTCTTT. Protein sequence: CASSEIDRGLTEAFF.

The chain couples TRBV15 to TRBJ1-2, with 10 bases fitting TRBD1. V gave up 1 base and J gave up 7 bases; unmatched junction bases: 12. Germline V CDR1 and CDR2: LNHNV, YYDKDF (reference sequence). CDR3 length: 17 residues. CDR3 in amino acids: CATSRVRAGQGGGGYTF. In DNA form, the CDR3 reads TGTGCCACCAGCAGAGTGCGGGCCGGACAGGGGGGAGGTGGCTACACCTTC.

The V gene is TRBV30, the J gene TRBJ2-2; weak D call: TRBD2 (6 bases). The germline gives CDR1 GTSNPN, CDR2 SVGIG (reference sequence). The CDR3 runs to 14 residues. V lost 0 bases, J lost 6 bases, and 11 bases lay in between. This chain's CDR3 is CAWSVLASPGELFF. The CDR3 DNA reads as TGTGCCTGGAGTGTACTAGCTAGCCCCGGGGAGCTGTTTTTT.

This clone showed up just once. The genes are TRBV6-5 and TRBJ1-2; D unresolved. CDR1 is MNHEY and CDR2 is SVGAGI in the germline V gene. V lost 6 bases and J 5 bases, leaving 19 bases between the germline ends. This CDR3 comprises 15 residues. CDR3 sequence (DNA): TGTGCCAGCAGGTGGATCAAGTCGACTCAGTATGGCTACACCTTC. As protein: CASRWIKSTQYGYTF.

The chain is built from TRBV27 and TRBJ1-2, with D perhaps matching TRBD1 (5 bases). The CDR3 sequence is 15 residues long. CDR1 is MNHEY and CDR2 is SMNVEV in the germline V gene (reference sequence). Deletions cut 2 bases from V and 2 bases from J, with 12 bases between. The CDR3: CASSLARGQNYGYTF. CDR3 in DNA: TGTGCCAGCAGTTTAGCCCGTGGACAAAACTATGGCTACACCTTC.

This chain uses TRBV19 with TRBJ2-4; TRBD1 matches at 8 bases. CDR3 size: 15 residues. Germline V gene lookup returns CDR1 LNHDA and CDR2 SQIVND (reference sequence). V was clipped by 6 bases and J by 3 bases; unmatched bases: 7. The CDR3: CASSLGQGGKNIQYF. The CDR3 DNA follows: TGTGCCAGTAGCCTAGGACAGGGCGGCAAAAACATTCAGTACTTC.

This clone was seen just once. The gene calls are TRBV28 and TRBJ2-7; a weak D match, TRBD2 (5 bases). The CDR3 totals 13 residues. Trimming shortened V by 6 bases and J by 6 bases, and 15 bases separated the two germline ends. Germline V gene sequence: CDR1 MDHEN, CDR2 SYDVKM. The DNA for the CDR3 is TGTGCCAGCAGCATCAGTCTCGGAGGCGAGCAGTACTTC. Translation gives CASSISLGGEQYF.

The V gene is TRBV5-1, the J gene TRBJ2-3; weak D call: TRBD1 (6 bases). Germline loops: CDR1 SGHRS, CDR2 YFSETQ. Trimming took off 0 bases at V and 2 bases at J, with 13 bases between the two ends. The CDR3 sequence is 16 residues long. The CDR3 nucleotides are TGCGCCAGCAGCTTGGTTGCAGGGGCGAACACAGATACGCAGTATTTT. Amino acids: CASSLVAGANTDTQYF.

This rearrangement joins TRBV29-1 to TRBJ2-7; 7 nucleotides align to TRBD1. The CDR3 spans 14 residues. V shed 3 bases, J shed 6 bases, and the junction held 11 bases outside the gene matches. In germline, CDR1 is SQVTM, CDR2 ANQGSEA. The CDR3 DNA reads TGCAGCGTTGACCGTTGGACAGGAGGCAGCGAGCAGTACTTC. Translated, it gives CSVDRWTGGSEQYF.

This rearrangement joins TRBV2 to TRBJ2-1; tentative D call: TRBD1 (5 bases). The CDR3 loop spans 14 amino acids. The V end lost 4 bases, the J end lost 9 bases, and 16 bases lay between the germline ends. Germline assignment: CDR1 SNHLY and CDR2 FYNNEI. CDR3 DNA sequence: TGTGCCAGCAGTGGGAACAGGATCGAGAGTGAGCAGTTCTTC. This translates into CASSGNRIESEQFF.

The chain carries TRBV18 and TRBJ1-4; D gene uncertain. The CDR3 spans 15 residues. The germline V gene encodes CDR1 KGHSH and CDR2 LQKENI. V was trimmed by 0 bases and J by 0 bases, leaving 5 bases between them. For the CDR3, the DNA is TGTGCCAGCTCACCACCTTCTGCAACTAATGAAAAACTGTTTTTT. This codes for CASSPPSATNEKLFF.

This CDR3 is CASRPGTSYEQYF. The CDR3 DNA sequence: TGTGCCAGCAGACCCGGGACATCCTACGAGCAGTACTTC. The chain is built from TRBV6-5 and TRBJ2-7; the D gene is possibly TRBD1 (6 bases). Germline V gene data show CDR1 as MNHEY and CDR2 as SVGAGI. Trimming took off 6 bases at V and 1 base at J, with 10 bases between the two ends. The CDR3 length is 13 residues.

The V call is TRBV14, the J call TRBJ1-2; TRBD1 aligns across 9 bases. Germline V gives CDR1 SGHDN, CDR2 FVKESK. V was pared by 1 base and J by 0 bases, with 3 bases of the junction left unmatched. The CDR3 sequence is 16 residues long. The CDR3 is CASSQVGTGPNYGYTF. The CDR3 nucleotides read TGTGCCAGCAGCCAAGTCGGGACAGGGCCTAACTATGGCTACACCTTC.

J is TRBJ1-4 and V is TRBV7-8; 9 nucleotides match TRBD1. The germline CDR1 and CDR2 sequences are SGHVS and FQNEAQ. V was pared by 3 bases and J by 6 bases, with 5 bases of the junction left unmatched. The CDR3 is made up of 15 amino acids. CDR3 nucleotides: TGTGCCAGCAGCTTCGGACAGGGGAGTCATGAAAAACTGTTTTTT. Translating gives CASSFGQGSHEKLFF.

The chain uses TRBV11-2 and TRBJ2-7, with TRBD1 matching over 8 bases. V shed 4 bases, J shed 6 bases, and the junction held 11 bases outside the gene matches. This CDR3 region has 15 residues. In germline, CDR1 is SGHAT, CDR2 FQNNGV. CDR3 protein: CASSSDGQGAGEQYF. Written as DNA, the CDR3 is TGTGCCAGCAGCTCCGATGGCCAGGGGGCTGGCGAGCAGTACTTC.

The chain links TRBV18 to TRBJ1-6; 9 bases align to TRBD1. This CDR3 spans 15 amino acids. Germline-derived CDR1 and CDR2 are KGHSH and LQKENI. J gave up 5 bases and V 4 bases, and 3 bases lay outside the gene matches. The CDR3 DNA reads as TGTGCCAGCTCACTGGGACAGGGAGATAATTCACCCCTCCACTTT. This sequence encodes CASSLGQGDNSPLHF. Complete variable domain (other parts from reference TRBV18 and TRBJ1-6): NAGVMQNPRHLVRRRGQEARLRCSPMKGHSHVYWYRQLPEEGLKFMVYLQKENIIDESGMPKERFSAEFPKEGPSILRIQQVVRGDSAAYFCASSLGQGDNSPLHFGNGTRLTVT.

The chain combines TRBV7-2 with TRBJ1-5, with a possible D match to TRBD1 (5 bases). Trimming removed 1 base at V and 5 bases at J, with 9 bases between. The CDR3 is 14 residues long. The germline CDR1 and CDR2 sequences are SGHTA and FQGNSA. The CDR3 nucleotides read TGTGCCAGCAGCTTAGGGCAGGGTGATCAGCCCCAGCATTTT. It specifies CASSLGQGDQPQHF.

The rearrangement links TRBV10-3 to TRBJ2-3; tentatively, D is TRBD2 (6 bases). Between the trimmed V and J ends, which lost 5 bases and 4 bases, there was a span of 22 bases. The CDR3 runs to 17 residues. Germline V gives CDR1 ENHRY, CDR2 SYGVKD. The CDR3 DNA follows: TGTGCCATCAGTTCCCGCGGAGGGGAGTCGGTTCCAGATACGCAGTATTTT. Translating it yields CAISSRGGESVPDTQYF.

The CDR3 sequence: CASSLQRLGANVLTF. CDR3 coding DNA: TGTGCCAGCAGCTTACAGAGGCTTGGGGCCAACGTCCTGACTTTC. The genes are TRBV11-2 and TRBJ2-6, with D unclear. There are 15 residues in the CDR3. Germline V gene sequence: CDR1 SGHAT, CDR2 FQNNGV. V was pared by 2 bases and J by 3 bases, with 8 bases between.

The chain has TRBV3-1 (or the pseudogene TRBV3-2) and TRBJ2-2; no firm D call. The V end was cut by 4 bases, the J end by 4 bases, with 16 bases between. In germline, CDR1 is LGHDT, CDR2 YNNKEL (reference sequence). The CDR3 is 16 amino acids. DNA for the CDR3: TGTGCCAGCAGCCCACTTCTTTCTACAGCCACCGGGGAGCTGTTTTTT. As protein: CASSPLLSTATGELFF.

The CDR3 DNA follows: TGTGCCAGTGCCAGGGGGGCGAATGAAAAACTGTTTTTT. Translation: CASARGANEKLFF. This chain joins TRBV6-5 and TRBJ1-4; 7 bases align to TRBD1. The V and J ends lost 9 bases and 5 bases, in that order; junction bases with no gene match: 6. Germline-derived CDR1 and CDR2 are MNHEY and SVGAGI. CDR3 length equals 13 residues.

The genes are TRBV15 and TRBJ2-7; 8 positions agree with TRBD2. The V segment lost 1 base and the J segment 9 bases; nucleotides outside the gene matches: 8. The CDR3 covers 14 residues. CDR1 and CDR2 from the germline V gene are LNHNV and YYDKDF (reference sequence). CDR3 DNA sequence: TGTGCCACCAGCAGAGTACAACAGCGGGAGAGGCAGTACTTC. It translates to CATSRVQQRERQYF.

V gene TRBV4-2 combines with J gene TRBJ1-2; D perhaps matches TRBD1 (6 bases). CDR1 is LGHNA and CDR2 is YNFKEQ in the germline V gene. CDR3 length: 17 residues. V was cut by 3 bases and J by 2 bases, with 19 bases left in between. This CDR3 reads CASSQDKDRHPNYGYTF. CDR3 nucleotide sequence: TGTGCCAGCAGCCAGGACAAAGACAGGCATCCCAACTATGGCTACACCTTC.

CDR3 in DNA: TGTGCCAGCAGGAGGGACAGGGGGTCCTACGAGCAGTACTTC. Its protein product is CASRRDRGSYEQYF. The chain carries TRBV11-2 and TRBJ2-7; TRBD1 matches at 11 bases. V trimming: 6 bases; J trimming: 1 base; junction bases outside the gene matches: 2. The germline V gene has CDR1 SGHAT and CDR2 FQNNGV. The CDR3 spans 14 residues.